This T cell receptor beta chain emerged from a study of blood T cell repertoires in COVID-19. Germline V gene sequence: CDR1 KGHDR, CDR2 SFDVKD. Trimming removed 4 bases from V and 4 bases from J, with 10 bases in between. This CDR3 is built from 14 residues. Clones were sequenced by immunoSEQ multiplex PCR, and TCRdb holds only the in-frame ones, with some missing. The sample has 60,000 to 70,000 clones; approximately 83% are singletons. The sequence derives from a woman aged 55-70 years with acute or convalescent COVID-19. The chain combines TRBV24-1 with TRBJ1-5, with unresolved D. Sequencing was performed on peripheral blood. Here the CDR3 reads CATSDTRGNQPQHF. In DNA, the CDR3 is TGTGCCACCAGTGACACTCGAGGGAATCAGCCCCAGCATTTT.